Many counts were recorded for the clone carrying this T cell receptor beta chain. Antigen unknown. The sample originates from a study of blood T cells in healthy people across ages. Study-level findings and limits: Unsorted PBMC input precluded a conclusive naive versus antigen-experienced comparison. The fall in TCR beta diversity per million T cells was roughly linear with age.

The extraction recovered at least 5 micrograms of total RNA per sample. A second PCR of roughly 7 to 11 cycles used a sample-barcoded 5' primer and a J-beta primer mix. TCRdb re-derived calls from the 5' RACE reads in MiXCR, one entry per CDR3 protein. The sample holds more than 800,000 distinct CDR3 sequences, around 26% seen once. Germline-derived CDR1 and CDR2 are MNHEY and SVGEGT. V was clipped by 2 bases and J by 3 bases; unmatched bases: 3. The CDR3 sequence is 14 residues long. The sample consisted of blood. This clonotype was sampled from a woman aged 80 or over in good health. The J gene is TRBJ2-7, the V gene TRBV6-2 or TRBV6-3; 8 bases are shared with TRBD1. The CDR3 here is CASSYHGQGYEQYF. The CDR3 DNA reads as TGTGCCAGCAGTTACCATGGACAGGGCTACGAGCAGTACTTC.